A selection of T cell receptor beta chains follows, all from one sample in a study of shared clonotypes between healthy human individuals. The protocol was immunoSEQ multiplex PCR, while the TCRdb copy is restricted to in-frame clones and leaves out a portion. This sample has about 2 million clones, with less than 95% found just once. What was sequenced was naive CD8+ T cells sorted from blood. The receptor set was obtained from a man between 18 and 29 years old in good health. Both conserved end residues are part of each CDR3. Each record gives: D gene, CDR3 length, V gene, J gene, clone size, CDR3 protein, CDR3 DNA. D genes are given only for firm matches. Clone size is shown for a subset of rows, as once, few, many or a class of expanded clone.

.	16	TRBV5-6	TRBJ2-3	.	CASYLSQRLSTDTQYF	TGTGCCAGCTACCTTTCTCAGCGACTTAGCACAGATACGCAGTATTTT
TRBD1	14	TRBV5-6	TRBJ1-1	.	CASSAQDRLAEAFF	TGTGCCAGCAGCGCTCAGGACAGGCTGGCTGAAGCTTTCTTT
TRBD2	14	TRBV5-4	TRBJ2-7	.	CASSLEREPYEQYF	TGTGCCAGCAGCTTAGAGCGGGAGCCCTACGAGCAGTACTTC
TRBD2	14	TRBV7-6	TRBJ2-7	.	CASSPGGLSYEQYF	TGTGCCAGCAGCCCGGGGGGACTCTCCTACGAGCAGTACTTC
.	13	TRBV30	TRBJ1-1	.	CAWSIVKEGEAFF	TGTGCCTGGAGTATCGTTAAGGAAGGTGAAGCTTTCTTT
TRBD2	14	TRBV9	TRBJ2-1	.	CASSVVSGGNEQFF	TGTGCCAGCAGCGTAGTTAGCGGGGGGAATGAGCAGTTCTTC
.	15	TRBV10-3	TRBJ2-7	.	CAISEPLSGRDEQYF	TGTGCCATCAGTGAGCCACTAAGCGGGCGCGACGAGCAGTACTTC
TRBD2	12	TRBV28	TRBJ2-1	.	CASSHTSGGEFF	TGTGCCAGCAGCCACACTAGCGGGGGGGAGTTCTTC
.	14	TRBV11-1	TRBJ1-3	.	CAHRGRCSGNTIYF	TGTGCTCATCGAGGGCGCTGCTCTGGAAACACCATATATTTT
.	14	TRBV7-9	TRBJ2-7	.	CASSLGESEYGQYF	TGTGCCAGCAGCTTAGGGGAAAGTGAATACGGGCAGTACTTC
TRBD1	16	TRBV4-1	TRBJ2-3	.	CASSQEVRGRPDTQYF	TGCGCCAGCAGCCAAGAGGTCAGGGGGCGCCCAGATACGCAGTATTTT
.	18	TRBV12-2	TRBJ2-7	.	CASHPKGSGLFRRYEQYF	TGTGCAAGTCACCCCAAGGGTAGCGGGCTTTTCCGCCGCTACGAGCAGTACTTC
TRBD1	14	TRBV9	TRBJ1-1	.	CASSVVEQGSEAFF	TGTGCCAGCAGCGTAGTAGAACAGGGGAGTGAAGCTTTCTTT
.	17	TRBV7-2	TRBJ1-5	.	CASSLSPSLYSNQPQHF	TGTGCCAGCAGCTTGTCGCCGTCACTTTATAGCAATCAGCCCCAGCATTTT
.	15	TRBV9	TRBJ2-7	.	CASSVEGGTGDEQYF	TGTGCCAGCAGCGTAGAGGGGGGGACAGGCGACGAGCAGTACTTC
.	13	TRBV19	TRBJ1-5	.	CASSMGSNQPQHF	TGTGCCAGTAGTATGGGTAGCAATCAGCCCCAGCATTTT
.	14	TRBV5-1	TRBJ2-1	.	CASSFAGSYNEQFF	TGCGCCAGCAGCTTCGCGGGCTCCTACAATGAGCAGTTCTTC
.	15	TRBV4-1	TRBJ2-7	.	CASSQGEWRPYEQYF	TGCGCCAGCAGCCAAGGAGAATGGCGGCCCTACGAGCAGTACTTC
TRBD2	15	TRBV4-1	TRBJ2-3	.	CASSLIAGALDTQYF	TGCGCCAGCAGCCTGATAGCGGGGGCGTTGGATACGCAGTATTTT
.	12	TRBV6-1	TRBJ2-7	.	CASSGVAYEQYF	TGTGCCAGCAGTGGGGTAGCCTACGAGCAGTACTTC
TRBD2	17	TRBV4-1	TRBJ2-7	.	CASSQDWGGLEGYEQYF	TGCGCCAGCAGCCAGGATTGGGGGGGACTAGAGGGCTACGAGCAGTACTTC
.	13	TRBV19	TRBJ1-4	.	CASSGQINEKLFF	TGTGCCAGTAGTGGTCAGATTAATGAAAAACTGTTTTTT
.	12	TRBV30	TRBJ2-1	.	CAWSTGGNEQFF	TGTGCCTGGAGTACTGGGGGCAATGAGCAGTTCTTC
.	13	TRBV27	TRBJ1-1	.	CASSFAPLHEAFF	TGTGCCAGCAGTTTTGCCCCGCTCCACGAAGCTTTCTTT
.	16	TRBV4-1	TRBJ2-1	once	CASSQARESHYNEQFF	TGCGCCAGCAGCCAAGCTCGGGAGAGCCACTACAATGAGCAGTTCTTC
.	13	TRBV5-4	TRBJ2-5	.	CASSTGTEETQYF	TGTGCCAGCAGCACTGGGACCGAAGAGACCCAGTACTTC
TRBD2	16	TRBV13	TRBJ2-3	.	CASSLVGTSGAYTQYF	TGTGCCAGCAGCTTAGTCGGGACTAGCGGAGCTTATACGCAGTATTTT
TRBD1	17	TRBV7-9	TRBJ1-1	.	CASSFPIVGTGNTEAFF	TGTGCCAGCAGCTTTCCCATCGTTGGGACAGGGAACACTGAAGCTTTCTTT
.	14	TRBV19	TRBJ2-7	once	CASSLNGGALEQYF	TGTGCCAGTAGTTTGAATGGGGGGGCTCTCGAGCAGTACTTC
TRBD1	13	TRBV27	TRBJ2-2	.	CASRQGTPGELFF	TGTGCCAGTCGACAGGGGACCCCCGGGGAGCTGTTTTTT
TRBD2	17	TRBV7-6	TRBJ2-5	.	CASSLGWTSGLQETQYF	TGTGCCAGCAGCTTAGGCTGGACTAGCGGCCTCCAAGAGACCCAGTACTTC
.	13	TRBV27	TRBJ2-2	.	CASSFTANGELFF	TGTGCCAGCAGTTTTACGGCCAACGGGGAGCTGTTTTTT
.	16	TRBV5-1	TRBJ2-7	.	CASSLALDGSSYEQYF	TGCGCCAGCAGCTTGGCTCTTGACGGGAGCTCCTACGAGCAGTACTTC
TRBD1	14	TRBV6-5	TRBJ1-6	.	CASSYQDRVSPLHF	TGTGCCAGCAGTTACCAGGACAGGGTTTCACCCCTCCACTTT
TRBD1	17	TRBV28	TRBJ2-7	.	CASSFSGQGAESDEQYF	TGTGCCAGCAGTTTCTCGGGACAGGGGGCTGAGTCGGACGAGCAGTACTTC
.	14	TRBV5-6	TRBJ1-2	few	CASSLAWASDGYTF	TGTGCCAGCAGCTTGGCGTGGGCGTCCGATGGCTACACCTTC
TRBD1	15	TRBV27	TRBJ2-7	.	CASSSGTGGSYEQYF	TGTGCCAGCAGTTCAGGGACAGGGGGGAGCTACGAGCAGTACTTC
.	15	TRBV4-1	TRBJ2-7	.	CASSQVSGEHYEQYF	TGCGCCAGCAGCCAAGTTTCAGGAGAACACTACGAGCAGTACTTC
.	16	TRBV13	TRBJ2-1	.	CASSLAGVLRDNEQFF	TGTGCCAGCAGCTTAGCAGGGGTGCTAAGGGACAATGAGCAGTTCTTC
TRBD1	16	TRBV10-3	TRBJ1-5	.	CAISATGTDSNQPQHF	TGTGCCATCAGTGCGACTGGGACAGATAGCAATCAGCCCCAGCATTTT
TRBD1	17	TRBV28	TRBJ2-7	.	CASSFDTSGTAYLEQYF	TGTGCCAGCAGTTTTGACACCTCCGGGACAGCCTATCTCGAGCAGTACTTC
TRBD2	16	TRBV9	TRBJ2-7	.	CASSPQAGGPAYEQYF	TGTGCCAGCAGCCCTCAAGCGGGAGGGCCGGCCTACGAGCAGTACTTC
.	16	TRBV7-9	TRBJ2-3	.	CASSDRPGQRTDTQYF	TGTGCCAGCAGCGATCGGCCAGGACAGCGCACAGATACGCAGTATTTT
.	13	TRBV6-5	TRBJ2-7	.	CASSFTESYEQYF	TGTGCCAGCAGTTTTACGGAGTCCTACGAGCAGTACTTC
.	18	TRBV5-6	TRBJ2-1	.	CASSLLIASSSSYNEQFF	TGTGCCAGCAGCTTGTTAATCGCTAGCTCAAGCTCCTACAATGAGCAGTTCTTC
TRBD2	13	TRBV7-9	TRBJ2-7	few	CASSLGTSGEQYF	TGTGCCAGCAGCTTAGGGACTAGCGGCGAGCAGTACTTC
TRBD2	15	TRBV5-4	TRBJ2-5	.	CASSFEGGSKVTQYF	TGTGCCAGCAGCTTTGAGGGAGGGAGCAAGGTGACCCAGTACTTC
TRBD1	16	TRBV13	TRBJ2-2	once	CASSSRTGGNTGELFF	TGTGCCAGCAGCTCGAGGACAGGGGGAAACACCGGGGAGCTGTTTTTT
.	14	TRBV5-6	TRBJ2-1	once	CASSAGLFNNEQFF	TGTGCCAGCAGCGCGGGACTGTTTAACAATGAGCAGTTCTTC
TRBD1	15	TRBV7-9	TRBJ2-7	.	CASSRGQGAYHEQYF	TGTGCCAGCAGCCGGGGACAGGGGGCTTACCACGAGCAGTACTTC
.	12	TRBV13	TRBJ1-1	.	CASSLSGTEAFF	TGTGCCAGCAGCCTGTCGGGGACTGAAGCTTTCTTT
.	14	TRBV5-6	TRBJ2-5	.	CASSLVGGRETQYF	TGTGCCAGCAGCTTGGTGGGGGGCCGGGAGACCCAGTACTTC
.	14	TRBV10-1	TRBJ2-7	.	CASSAGPISDEQYF	TGCGCCAGCAGTGCGGGCCCCATCAGCGACGAGCAGTACTTC